This TCR beta chain appears in the sequencing data of a study of control samples from healthy donors and cancer patients. Germline CDR1 ENHRY, CDR2 SYGVKD. The CDR3 runs 11 residues. V was cut by 6 bases and J by 7 bases, with 9 bases left in between. Produced via immunoSEQ multiplex PCR; TCRdb's table is partial and in-frame only. The table records approximately 12,000 clones, 94% of them present only once. The chain joins TRBV10-3 to TRBJ1-2; D unresolved. Sequencing was done on a sample of PBMCs. The source is an older man with head and neck cancer. This CDR3 reads CAIRVGGGYTF. Here the CDR3 DNA reads TGTGCCATCAGGGTGGGCGGTGGCTACACCTTC.